This entry concerns a single T cell receptor beta chain. A Seattle source enrolled patients during active infection and followed them longitudinally. These data are taken from a study of blood T cell repertoires in COVID-19. Study information: The origin of the acute and convalescent COVID-19 samples was the United States, Italy and Spain.

TCRdb's copy holds only in-frame clones and misses some; the assay was immunoSEQ multiplex PCR. The sample has approximately 190,000 clones, 82% seen once. V lost 7 bases, J lost 0 bases, and 4 bases lay in between. The CDR3 contains 12 residues. Germline V gives CDR1 MNHEY, CDR2 SMNVEV (reference sequence). This chain uses TRBV27 with TRBJ1-5; D is undetermined. Sequenced input: peripheral blood. This TCR was recovered from a woman aged 60 to 75 with COVID-19, enrolled during active disease. Here the CDR3 reads CASNYSNQPQHF. CDR3 sequence (DNA): TGTGCCAGCAATTATAGCAATCAGCCCCAGCATTTT.